This TCR beta chain is from a study of CD8 T cells in Susac syndrome. Reverse transcription of roughly 0.45 to 1 ug RNA used random hexamers. MiXCR, run by TCRdb on the immunoSEQ multiplex PCR reads, gives a single entry per CDR3 protein. The data hold fewer than 350,000 distinct CDR3 sequences, with about 90% observed a single time. CDR3 length: 15 amino acids. J gave up 4 bases and V 1 base, and 5 bases lay outside the gene matches. Germline lookup yields CDR1 SGHNT and CDR2 YYREEE (reference sequence). This receptor was obtained from a human donor with multiple sclerosis. The chain has TRBV5-4 and TRBJ2-1, with 7 bases that match TRBD2. Sequencing was performed on CD4+ T cells from PBMCs. The CDR3 loop is CASSLSASGYNEQFF. The DNA for the CDR3 is TGTGCCAGCAGCTTGTCGGCTAGCGGTTACAATGAGCAGTTCTTC.